This TCR beta chain was captured by sequencing in a study of T cells after yellow fever vaccination. TCRdb processed the 5' RACE reads anew with MiXCR; each CDR3 protein has one entry. Here the sample spans some 350,000 distinct CDR3 sequences, 8.5% to 10% being singletons. The CDR3 is 14 amino acids. Germline V gene sequence: CDR1 SEHNR, CDR2 FQNEAQ (reference sequence). V lost 5 bases to trimming and J lost 11 bases; unmatched junction nucleotides: 9. The rearrangement links TRBV7-9 to TRBJ1-4, with TRBD1 matching over 9 bases. This TCR was recovered from a man aged 18 to 30 who received the YFV17D yellow fever vaccine. The material was PBMCs, obtained on the day of the first yellow fever vaccination. CDR3 bases: TGTGCCAGCAGCGACCGGGACAGGGCCGGGAAACTGTTTTTT. It is translated as CASSDRDRAGKLFF.